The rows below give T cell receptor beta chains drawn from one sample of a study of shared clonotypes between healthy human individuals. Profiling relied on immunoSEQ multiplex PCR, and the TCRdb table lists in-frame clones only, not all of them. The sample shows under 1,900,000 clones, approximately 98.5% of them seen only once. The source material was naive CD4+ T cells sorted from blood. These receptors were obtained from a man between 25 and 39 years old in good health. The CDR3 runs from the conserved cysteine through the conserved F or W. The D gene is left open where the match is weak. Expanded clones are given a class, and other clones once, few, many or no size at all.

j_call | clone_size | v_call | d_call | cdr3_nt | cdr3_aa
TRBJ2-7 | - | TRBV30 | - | TGTGCCTGGTCCCCGGGGGGCAGCTACGAGCAGTACTTC | CAWSPGGSYEQYF
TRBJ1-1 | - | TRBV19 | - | TGTGCCAGTAGTACCTCTAGGGTGGTGGGGCTGAACACTGAAGCTTTCTTT | CASSTSRVVGLNTEAFF
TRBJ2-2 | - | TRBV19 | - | TGTGCCAGTAGTGAGCAGGGCACCGGGGAGCTGTTTTTT | CASSEQGTGELFF
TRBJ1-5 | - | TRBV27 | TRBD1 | TGTGCCAGCAGTAGGGACAGCCATAGCAATCAGCCCCAGCATTTT | CASSRDSHSNQPQHF
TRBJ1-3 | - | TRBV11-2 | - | TGTGCCAGCGCTAAAACAGTCCCCGGAAACACCATATATTTT | CASAKTVPGNTIYF
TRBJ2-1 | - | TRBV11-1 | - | TGTGCCAGCAGCTCCTACATTAGCTCCTACAATGAGCAGTTCTTC | CASSSYISSYNEQFF
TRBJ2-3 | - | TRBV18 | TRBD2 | TGTGCCAGCTCACCTCTGACTAGCGGGAGGGATACGCAGTATTTT | CASSPLTSGRDTQYF
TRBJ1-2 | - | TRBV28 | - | TGTGCCAGCACCCGCGGGGCCGAGTATGGCTACACCTTC | CASTRGAEYGYTF
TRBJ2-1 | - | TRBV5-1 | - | TGCGCCAGCAGTTTCAGGGATTCATCCTACAATGAGCAGTTCTTC | CASSFRDSSYNEQFF
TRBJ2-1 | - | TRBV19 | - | TGTGCCAGTACTAGAGAAATTGGATTCGGGGAGCAGTTCTTC | CASTREIGFGEQFF
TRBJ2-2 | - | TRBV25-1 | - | TGTGCCAGCAGTGATTCTGGGGGAGGGAACACCGGGGAGCTGTTTTTT | CASSDSGGGNTGELFF
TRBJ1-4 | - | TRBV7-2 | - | TGTGCCAGCAGCCGTTGGGCAGTTAATGAAAAACTGTTTTTT | CASSRWAVNEKLFF
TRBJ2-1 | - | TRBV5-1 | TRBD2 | TGCGCCAGCAGCTTCCAGCGGGGTAACAATGAGCAGTTCTTC | CASSFQRGNNEQFF
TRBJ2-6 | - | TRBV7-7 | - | TGTGCCAGCAGACGGCAGGTCCTCTCTGGGGCCAACGTCCTGACTTTC | CASRRQVLSGANVLTF
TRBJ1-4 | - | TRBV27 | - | TGTGCCAGCAGTTCGCCCTCTCGGGGCGGGGAGGATGAAAAACTGTTTTTT | CASSSPSRGGEDEKLFF
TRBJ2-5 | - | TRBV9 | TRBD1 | TGTGCCAGCAGCGTTACCGGGACAGGGCAAGAGACCCAGTACTTC | CASSVTGTGQETQYF
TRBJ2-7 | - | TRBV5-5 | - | TGTGCCAGCAGCTTGGCGAGTGTCAGAACTTCCGAGCAGTACTTC | CASSLASVRTSEQYF
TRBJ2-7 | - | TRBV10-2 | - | TGCGCCAGCAGTGAGTCGAGGGACGAGCAGTACTTC | CASSESRDEQYF
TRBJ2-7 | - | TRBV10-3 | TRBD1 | TGTGCCATCAGCGGACAGGGCTACGAGCAGTACTTC | CAISGQGYEQYF
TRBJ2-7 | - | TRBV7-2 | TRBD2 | TGTGCCAGCAAGACAGCGGGAGGGGACCCCTACGAGCAGTACTTC | CASKTAGGDPYEQYF
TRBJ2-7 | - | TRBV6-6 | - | TGTGCCAGCAGTTACTCGAGTCAGGTGCAGAAGTACGAGCAGTACTTC | CASSYSSQVQKYEQYF
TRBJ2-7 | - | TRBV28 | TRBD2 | TGTGCCAGCAGTTGGGCGGGAGGGCCGAGGGAGCAGTACTTC | CASSWAGGPREQYF
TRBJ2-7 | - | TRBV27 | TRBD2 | TGTGCCAGCAGTTCTAGAGCGGGGGGACCAGGCGAGCAGTACTTC | CASSSRAGGPGEQYF
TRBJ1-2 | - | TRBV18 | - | TGTGCCAGCTCGCAATCCCTGCAGGGGTCGGCAGGTGGCTACACCTTC | CASSQSLQGSAGGYTF
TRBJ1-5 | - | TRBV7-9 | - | TGTGCCAGCAGCCAACAGGGTAGCAATCAGCCCCAGCATTTT | CASSQQGSNQPQHF
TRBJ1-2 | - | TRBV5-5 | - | TGTGCCAGCAGCTCAATAGGGGGGGCTAACTATGGCTACACCTTC | CASSSIGGANYGYTF
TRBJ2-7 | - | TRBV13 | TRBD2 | TGTGCCAGCAGCTGGGGGACTAGCGGGATGAGCGAGCAGTACTTC | CASSWGTSGMSEQYF
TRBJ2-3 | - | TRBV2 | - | TGTGCCAGCAGGGTGCAGGATACTTTGCAGTATTTT | CASRVQDTLQYF
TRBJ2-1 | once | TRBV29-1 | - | TGCAGCGTTGAAGGGACCGCGGGCTCCTACAATGAGCAGTTCTTC | CSVEGTAGSYNEQFF
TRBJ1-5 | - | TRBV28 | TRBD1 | TGTGCCAGCAGTCGACAGGGGGGGAGCAATCAGCCCCAGCATTTT | CASSRQGGSNQPQHF
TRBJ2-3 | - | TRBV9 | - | TGTGCCAGCAGCGTTGGAGGGGGGCGAGGGGATACGCAGTATTTT | CASSVGGGRGDTQYF
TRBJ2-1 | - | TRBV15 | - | TGTGCCACCAGCAGAGAATCAGGCCGGTGGCCGGATTTCAGTGAGCAGTTCTTC | CATSRESGRWPDFSEQFF
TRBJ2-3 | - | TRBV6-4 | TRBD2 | TGTGCCAGCAGTGACCACGGGAGGAAAGATACGCAGTATTTT | CASSDHGRKDTQYF
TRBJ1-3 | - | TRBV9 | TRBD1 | TGTGCCAGCAGCGGATTAGGGACAGTTCCTGGAAACACCATATATTTT | CASSGLGTVPGNTIYF
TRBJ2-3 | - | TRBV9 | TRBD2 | TGTGCCAGCAGCTCCCGACTAGCGGGAGGGCTCCCCGGAGATACGCAGTATTTT | CASSSRLAGGLPGDTQYF
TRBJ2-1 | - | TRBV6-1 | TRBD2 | TGTGCCAGTACCCTAGCGGGAGCTTTGCATGAGCAGTTCTTC | CASTLAGALHEQFF
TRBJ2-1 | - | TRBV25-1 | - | TGTGCCAGCAGTGCCCTCGGGGCAAACAATGAGCAGTTCTTC | CASSALGANNEQFF
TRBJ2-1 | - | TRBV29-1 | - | TGCAGCGTACTCTCCTACAATGAGCAGTTCTTC | CSVLSYNEQFF
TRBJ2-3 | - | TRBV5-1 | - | TGCGCCAGCGGCAGCGGGCGATCAACAGATACGCAGTATTTT | CASGSGRSTDTQYF
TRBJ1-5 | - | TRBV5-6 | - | TGTGCCAGCAGCTTGGCCACAGGTTCTGGCAATCAGCCCCAGCATTTT | CASSLATGSGNQPQHF
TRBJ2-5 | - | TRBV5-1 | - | TGCGCCAGCAGCTTGGAAGGGCAGGGGTTCGAGACCCAGTACTTC | CASSLEGQGFETQYF
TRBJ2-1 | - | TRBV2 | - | TGTGCCAGCACAACAGGCTACAATGAGCAGTTCTTC | CASTTGYNEQFF
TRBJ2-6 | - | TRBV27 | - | TGTGCCAGCAGTTTAACTGGGGCCAACGTCCTGACTTTC | CASSLTGANVLTF
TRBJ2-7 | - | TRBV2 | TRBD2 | TGTGCCGGACGGACTAGCGGGACCTACGAGCAGTACTTC | CAGRTSGTYEQYF
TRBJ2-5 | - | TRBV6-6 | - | TGTGCCAGCAGTTCACAGGGACAAGAGACCCAGTACTTC | CASSSQGQETQYF
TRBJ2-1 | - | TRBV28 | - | TGTGCCAGCACCTCACCCGGCGATGAGCAGTTCTTC | CASTSPGDEQFF
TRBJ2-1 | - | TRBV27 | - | TGTGCCAGCAGTTTCTCCCCCGGGGATGAGCAGTTCTTC | CASSFSPGDEQFF
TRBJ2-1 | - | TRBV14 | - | TGTGCCAGCAGCCAGGGCCTGACCTATGAGCAGTTCTTC | CASSQGLTYEQFF
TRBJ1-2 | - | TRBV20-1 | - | TGCAGTGCTAGAGCAGAACGGGGCTACACCTTC | CSARAERGYTF
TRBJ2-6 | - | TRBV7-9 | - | TGTGCCCCGCGGCAGAAAAACTCTGGGGCCAACGTCCTGACTTTC | CAPRQKNSGANVLTF
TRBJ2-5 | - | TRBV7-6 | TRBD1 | TGTGCCAGCAGGTTCGGACAGGGTACCTTGGAGACCCAGTACTTC | CASRFGQGTLETQYF